Reported below is one T cell receptor (beta chain). The target antigen is unknown. The sample is drawn from a study of shared clonotypes between healthy human individuals. For the study at large: In total, the donors were two women and a few men aged 18 to 49.

The naive CD8 subset, CD45RO-negative cells positively selected for CCR7, excluded terminally differentiated effector memory CD45RA+ cells. Germline-derived CDR1 and CDR2 are MDHEN and SYDVKM. With 5 bases removed from V and 0 bases from J, the gap between germline ends came to 16 bases. The CDR3 spans 16 residues. Study-wide findings and caveats: Sequencing depth was predicted to influence how clonotypes are shared among donors.

At a deep level, the assay was run. Using immunoSEQ multiplex PCR, the repertoire was profiled, and TCRdb retains in-frame clones only, with some absent. The table includes 1.5 million to 2.5 million clones, about 95% detected once. This receptor was identified in a young man in good health. The sample was naive CD8+ T cells sorted from blood. The chain uses TRBV28 and TRBJ2-5; possibly TRBD2 for D (6 bases). CDR3 sequence: CASSGYRETYQETQYF. In DNA form, the CDR3 reads TGTGCCAGCAGTGGCTACCGGGAGACTTACCAAGAGACCCAGTACTTC.